This entry lists 30 T cell receptor beta chains sequenced from one sample in a study of molecular identifiers for immune sequencing clone quantification. TCRdb reprocessed the PCR reads with MiXCR, giving one entry per CDR3 protein. The sample has 60,000 to 80,000 distinct CDR3 sequences, around a sixth seen once. Specimen: naive CD8+ T cells from blood, with Jurkat cell RNA spiked in. Regarding subset: FACS-sorted CD8+CD4-CCR7+CD45RA+ naive T cells. The receptors originated from a human donor in good health. Some libraries in this study had Jurkat cell RNA spiked in.

To note about this clonotype: A much larger clone lies one base from this, so it may be a read error. This sequence joins TRBV7-9 and TRBJ1-2, with 7 bases aligning to TRBD1. The length of the CDR3 is 12 residues. V shed 8 bases, J shed 3 bases, and the junction held 3 bases outside the gene matches. Germline CDR1 reads SEHNR; CDR2 reads FQNEAQ (reference sequence). The chain's CDR3 is CASLQGHYGYTF. The CDR3, as DNA: TGTGCCAGCCTACAGGGGCACTATGGCTACACCTTC.

This clonotype was recorded many times. The chain is built from TRBV5-1 and TRBJ2-2; D is possibly TRBD2 (6 bases). V was cut by 5 bases and J by 1 base, with 18 bases left in between. This CDR3 has 17 residues. Germline loops: CDR1 SGHRS, CDR2 YFSETQ. The CDR3 is CASRNTLSGGNTGELFF. CDR3 coding DNA: TGCGCCAGCAGGAATACCCTTAGCGGAGGGAACACCGGGGAGCTGTTTTTT.

Only a few counts were recorded for this clonotype. The chain has TRBV27 and TRBJ2-7, with 12 bases fitting TRBD1. The CDR3 totals 18 residues. The germline V gene has CDR1 MNHEY and CDR2 SMNVEV (reference sequence). After removal of 0 bases from V and 3 bases from J, the junction contained 9 bases not matched to a gene. The CDR3 loop reads CASSLSGGQGAAVYEQYF. The CDR3 bases are TGTGCCAGCAGTTTATCTGGGGGACAGGGGGCGGCAGTCTACGAGCAGTACTTC.

This clonotype has at least ten counts. The rearrangement uses TRBV6-5 and TRBJ2-1; 7 bases line up with TRBD1. Germline V gene lookup returns CDR1 MNHEY and CDR2 SVGAGI. J was trimmed by 3 bases and V by 0 bases; bases with no gene match: 5. The CDR3 consists of 16 residues. Here the CDR3 reads CASSYSDRPFYNEQFF. The CDR3 bases are TGTGCCAGCAGTTACTCGGACAGGCCCTTCTACAATGAGCAGTTCTTC.

There are a few counts of this clonotype. A single base separates this from a much larger clone, so it may be a read error. The chain joins TRBV4-3 to TRBJ1-1; D is uncertain. The CDR3 contains 15 residues. The germline V gene encodes CDR1 LGHNA and CDR2 YSLEER. Trimming took 4 bases from V and 0 from J, leaving 12 bases between them. The CDR3 is CASSRDYLVNTEAFF. As DNA, the CDR3 is TGCGCCAGCAGCCGAGACTATCTAGTGAACACTGAAGCTTTCTTT.

This clonotype was seen repeatedly, ten times or more. The chain carries TRBV6-1 and TRBJ1-4; D gene uncertain. V was clipped by 3 bases and J by 0 bases, with 11 bases between them. The CDR3 sequence is 16 residues long. Germline assignment: CDR1 MNHNS and CDR2 SASEGT. CDR3 nucleotide sequence: TGTGCCAGCAGTGAGGTGGCACCACCAACTAATGAAAAACTGTTTTTT. Translated: CASSEVAPPTNEKLFF.

This clonotype was seen ten or more times. The chain links TRBV5-4 to TRBJ2-5; no reliable D call. With 0 bases removed from V and 5 bases from J, the gap between germline ends came to 11 bases. The germline V gene encodes CDR1 SGHNT and CDR2 YYREEE (reference sequence). The CDR3 is 14 amino acids. The CDR3 bases are TGTGCCAGCAGCTTGGCGGTGGGTCAGGAGACCCAGTACTTC. It translates to CASSLAVGQETQYF.

This clonotype has ten or more counts. The chain recombines TRBV4-2 with TRBJ2-3; possibly TRBD1 or TRBD2 for D (5 bases each). CDR3 length: 15 residues. Trimming removed 4 bases from V and 2 bases from J, with 13 bases in between. Germline V gives CDR1 LGHNA, CDR2 YNFKEQ. The DNA of the CDR3 is TGTGCCAGCAGCCCCTACCGGGACCCCACAGATACGCAGTATTTT. Amino acid sequence: CASSPYRDPTDTQYF.

This chain connects TRBV29-1 to TRBJ2-7; 9 nucleotides align to TRBD1. The CDR3 consists of 16 residues. The germline V gene encodes CDR1 SQVTM and CDR2 ANQGSEA. J lost 2 bases, V lost 6 bases, and 14 bases had no gene match. The CDR3 is CSVDFEAGQGAYEQYF. The CDR3 DNA sequence: TGCAGCGTGGACTTTGAAGCGGGACAGGGAGCCTACGAGCAGTACTTC.

This clonotype was seen only a few times. This sequence joins TRBV28 and TRBJ2-5, with 7 bases aligning to TRBD1. Germline CDR1 and CDR2: MDHEN and SYDVKM. The CDR3 extends over 16 amino acids. V was clipped by 5 bases and J by 3 bases; unmatched bases: 12. In DNA, the CDR3 is TGTGCCAGCAGTCGAGACAGGGTACGGGGCGAAGAGACCCAGTACTTC. Amino acids: CASSRDRVRGEETQYF.

This clonotype was observed many times. J is TRBJ2-3 and V is TRBV6-5, with TRBD1 as a possible D gene (6 bases). The V end lost 2 bases, the J end lost 2 bases, and 8 bases lay between the germline ends. Per the germline V gene, CDR1 is MNHEY and CDR2 is SVGAGI. This CDR3 is built from 14 residues. This CDR3 reads CASSYQGITDTQYF. CDR3 sequence (DNA): TGTGCCAGCAGTTACCAGGGGATCACAGATACGCAGTATTTT.

Turning to this clonotype: Germline is not matched at one junction end, which may reflect a read error. This rearrangement joins TRBV27 to TRBJ2-7, with 9 bases matching TRBD2. CDR1 is MNHEY and CDR2 is SMNVEV in the germline V gene (reference sequence). The CDR3 runs 17 residues. CDR3 in amino acids: CAGSVPHPSGDLGEQYF. CDR3 in DNA: TGTGCCGGCAGTGTACCACACCCTAGCGGGGACTTAGGCGAGCAGTACTTC.

The rearrangement joins TRBV5-6 to TRBJ1-4; tentatively, D is TRBD1 (5 bases). The CDR3 is 18 residues long. CDR1 SGHDT and CDR2 YYEEEE come from the germline V gene. Trimming removed 0 bases from V and 7 bases from J, with 22 bases in between. The CDR3 sequence: CASSLGRGTQWDLEKLFF. The CDR3 DNA reads TGTGCCAGCAGCTTGGGTAGGGGCACACAATGGGATCTTGAAAAACTGTTTTTT.

This clonotype was seen many times. The DNA of the CDR3 is TGCGCCAGCAGCAGCCAGGGGGGGCCTGGGGCAGATACGCAGTATTTT. Protein: CASSSQGGPGADTQYF. The chain joins TRBV4-1 to TRBJ2-3; the D call may be TRBD1 or TRBD2 (7 bases each). Trimming left V 5 bases short and J 4 bases short, with 19 bases between. The length of the CDR3 is 16 residues. Germline lookup yields CDR1 MGHRA and CDR2 YSYEKL.

Many counts were recorded for this clonotype. The rearrangement links TRBV7-9 to TRBJ2-6; unclear D gene. Per the germline V gene, CDR1 is SEHNR and CDR2 is FQNEAQ (reference sequence). Trimming pared 2 bases from V and 2 bases from J, leaving 22 bases between. The length of the CDR3 is 20 residues. The CDR3 DNA is TGTGCCAGCAGCTTAAGCCTGCTCCGGGCAGAGCAGGCTGGGGCCAACGTCCTGACTTTC. Translating it yields CASSLSLLRAEQAGANVLTF.

V gene TRBV4-1 combines with J gene TRBJ2-7, with 7 bases lining up with TRBD2. The CDR3 totals 16 residues. Looked up from germline, CDR1 is MGHRA and CDR2 is YSYEKL. V lost 3 bases to trimming and J lost 2 bases; unmatched junction nucleotides: 10. The chain's CDR3 is CASSQGPQRDPYEQYF. CDR3 DNA: TGCGCCAGCAGCCAGGGCCCCCAGCGGGACCCCTACGAGCAGTACTTC.

This clonotype was seen more than once but under ten times. This is likely a read error, given that the CDR3 carries no conserved phenylalanine or tryptophan at its end. Here the CDR3 reads CASSSGYNEQFS. CDR3 DNA sequence: TGTGCCAGCAGTTCCGGCTACAATGAGCAGTTCTCC. This chain joins TRBV27 and TRBJ2-1, with D unresolved. V was trimmed by 4 bases and J by 3 bases, leaving 4 bases between them. CDR3 length: 12 residues. Germline lookup yields CDR1 MNHEY and CDR2 SMNVEV (reference sequence).

V usage is TRBV4-1 and J usage is TRBJ2-5; 7 nucleotides match TRBD1. The trim removed 4 bases at V and 1 base at J, leaving 12 bases unmatched. The CDR3 runs to 17 residues. Germline CDR1 MGHRA, CDR2 YSYEKL. CDR3 coding DNA: TGCGCCAGCAGCCGAGGGTCCGGGACAGACGTCCAAGAGACCCAGTACTTC. Encoded protein: CASSRGSGTDVQETQYF.

This clonotype was observed a handful of times. The chain joins TRBV29-1 to TRBJ2-7, with 7 nucleotides matching TRBD1. The DNA end lines up better with TRBJ2-1; the J call may be wrong. CDR3 size: 13 residues. In germline, CDR1 is SQVTM, CDR2 ANQGSEA. This CDR3 is CSVRTGDSYEQFF. CDR3 nucleotide sequence: TGCAGCGTGAGGACAGGCGACTCCTACGAGCAGTTCTTC.

This clonotype was recorded at least ten times. The genes are TRBV7-8 and TRBJ2-1, with unresolved D. Germline V gene lookup returns CDR1 SGHVS and CDR2 FQNEAQ. The V gene lost 5 bases and the J gene lost 0 bases, with 11 bases spanning the gap. The CDR3 covers 15 residues. The DNA of the CDR3 is TGTGCCAGCAGCCTGGGCGTCAGCTCCTACAATGAGCAGTTCTTC. Its protein product is CASSLGVSSYNEQFF.

This clonotype was recorded at least ten times. This chain connects TRBV6-2 or TRBV6-3 to TRBJ2-7; no reliable D call. V lost 0 bases and J 3 bases, leaving 12 bases between the germline ends. Germline CDR1 and CDR2: MNHEY and SVGEGT. The CDR3 sequence is 15 residues long. The CDR3 DNA follows: TGTGCCAGCAGTTACTCGAAGTTGTGGGGCTACGAGCAGTACTTC. Encoded protein: CASSYSKLWGYEQYF.

In its sample, this clonotype was seen a few times. The V gene is TRBV20-1, the J gene TRBJ2-2; 10 bases agree with TRBD1. This CDR3 has 16 residues. The germline V gene has CDR1 DFQATT and CDR2 SNEGSKA (reference sequence). V gave up 3 bases and J gave up 4 bases; unmatched junction bases: 8. The CDR3 region is CSARGTGALTTGELFF. In DNA form, the CDR3 reads TGCAGTGCTAGGGGGACAGGGGCCCTTACCACCGGGGAGCTGTTTTTT.

This clonotype was recorded at least ten times. In DNA, the CDR3 is TGCGCCAGCAGCCAAGATCGCGGGAGGGTGGATACGCAGTATTTT. This gives the protein CASSQDRGRVDTQYF. This chain links TRBV4-3 with TRBJ2-3; 9 positions agree with TRBD2. After removal of 0 bases from V and 6 bases from J, the junction contained 4 bases not matched to a gene. CDR1 is LGHNA and CDR2 is YSLEER in the germline V gene. This CDR3 comprises 15 residues.

The chain joins TRBV27 to TRBJ2-7, with D hard to call. This CDR3 spans 11 amino acids. Germline values: CDR1 MNHEY, CDR2 SMNVEV (reference sequence). Between the trimmed V and J ends, which lost 4 bases and 3 bases, there was a span of 4 bases. The DNA for the CDR3 is TGTGCCAGCAGTTCTTACTACGAGCAGTACTTC. Its translation: CASSSYYEQYF.

This clonotype was observed at least ten times. The V gene is TRBV4-1, the J gene TRBJ2-7; 14 bases match TRBD2. CDR1 MGHRA and CDR2 YSYEKL come from the germline V gene. There are 18 residues in the CDR3. Losses at the gene ends were 3 bases for V and 3 bases for J; bases not matched to a gene: 10. Here the CDR3 reads CASSHRLAGGPLSYEQYF. DNA of the CDR3: TGCGCCAGCAGCCACCGACTAGCGGGAGGGCCCCTAAGCTACGAGCAGTACTTC.

There are many counts of this clonotype. This chain joins TRBV3-1 and TRBJ2-3, with 14 bases aligning to TRBD2. Germline CDR1 and CDR2: LGHDT and YNNKEL (reference sequence). This CDR3 is built from 17 residues. The junction had 7 bases not matched to a gene; V was cut back by 4 bases and J by 4 bases. The CDR3 DNA follows: TGTGCCAGCAGCCCTCTAGGGGGACTAGCGGGAGCAGATACGCAGTATTTT. It specifies CASSPLGGLAGADTQYF.

This clonotype was found many times. The chain recombines TRBV6-2 or TRBV6-3 with TRBJ2-1; D remains unclear. Trimming shortened V by 0 bases and J by 8 bases, and 8 bases separated the two germline ends. Germline V gene sequence: CDR1 MNHEY, CDR2 SVGEGT. The CDR3 consists of 13 residues. The CDR3 sequence is CASSYSILDEQFF. DNA of the CDR3: TGTGCCAGCAGTTACTCGATCCTTGATGAGCAGTTCTTC.

This clonotype was observed a handful of times. The J gene is TRBJ1-2, the V gene TRBV29-1; D is possibly TRBD1 (5 bases). V gave up 4 bases and J gave up 8 bases, with 20 bases separating them. Germline values: CDR1 SQVTM, CDR2 ANQGSEA. CDR3 length: 14 amino acids. For the CDR3, the DNA is TGCAGCGTTGGCCCCTGGGCGCCAGGGTGGGGCTACACCTTC. This encodes CSVGPWAPGWGYTF.

This clonotype was seen many times. This chain joins TRBV10-3 and TRBJ2-3, with D possibly matching TRBD2 (5 bases). V was trimmed by 3 bases and J by 2 bases, leaving 24 bases between them. The germline CDR1 and CDR2 sequences are ENHRY and SYGVKD. The CDR3 is 19 amino acids. The CDR3 bases are TGTGCCATCAGTGATCCATGGGCGGGCCTAAGGGAATTCACAGATACGCAGTATTTT. Its translation is CAISDPWAGLREFTDTQYF.

On this clonotype itself: A read error is possible here, since a much larger clone lies one base away. The CDR3 does not end in the conserved phenylalanine or tryptophan, so this is likely a read error. V gene TRBV5-6 combines with J gene TRBJ1-1; no reliable D call. V was trimmed by 3 bases and J by 3 bases, leaving 15 bases between them. The CDR3 loop spans 15 amino acids. From germline, CDR1 is SGHDT and CDR2 YYEEEE. The CDR3 loop reads CASSSRQLADTEAFL. The CDR3, as DNA: TGTGCCAGCAGCTCTCGCCAGCTGGCGGACACTGAAGCTTTCCTT.